This TCR beta chain was captured by sequencing in a study of early T cells in non-severe SARS-CoV-2 infection. The V gene's germline CDR1 is LNHDA and CDR2 SQIVND (reference sequence). The CDR3 covers 13 residues. The V and J ends lost 1 base and 5 bases respectively, with 6 bases between them. Using its own MiXCR run on the 5' RACE reads, TCRdb lists one record per CDR3 protein. The sample holds around 47,000 distinct CDR3 sequences; more than 9.5% are singletons and the top ten take over 10%. The TCR sequence derives from an adult who was a healthcare worker with PCR-confirmed SARS-CoV-2 infection or an uninfected control (not recorded which). The sample taken for sequencing was whole blood. The chain couples TRBV19 to TRBJ1-5; D remains unclear. Here the CDR3 DNA reads TGTGCCAGTAGTATAGCCGCCTATCAGCCCCAGCATTTT. It codes for CASSIAAYQPQHF.